This T cell receptor (beta chain) was observed in a study of T cell repertoires in aging, cancer and after chemotherapy (dated by TCRdb to the late 2010s). Regarding the complete study: Donors spanned six age groups from 30 or younger to 70 or older, with at least three individuals per group. Paired pre- and post-chemotherapy samples in the hematological group came from chronic lymphocytic leukemia patients treated with fludarabine- or bendamustine-based regimens. Roughly 9 million TCR reads were contained in the full dataset. Peripheral blood TCR beta repertoires from healthy donors and cancer patients were profiled to examine immunoaging and T cell reconstitution after chemotherapy. Alongside fewer than 100 healthy donors serving as a reference group, the cohort included 200 to 250 cancer patients, of whom more than 90 had hematological cancers and 120 to 130 had solid cancers. Paper-wide results and their limitations: Untreated patients with hematological or solid cancers showed significantly lower blood TCR diversity and higher clonality than age-matched healthy donors. Hematological cancer patients had lymphoid organ infiltration, which may itself impair thymic emigration or peripheral T cell expansion. In healthy donors, the drop in TCR diversity with age came mainly from a loss of richness, whereas in cancer patients a loss of evenness also played a part. It was noted by the authors that conclusions about immunological memory after chemotherapy cannot be drawn from the repertoire data. An increase in median generation probability over the chemotherapy interval was observed in both cancer cohorts, suggesting that the repertoire was reconstituted through rebound thymic output.

TCR beta rearrangements were amplified from genomic DNA isolated from peripheral blood, not from sorted cells or RNA. Of note for this clonotype: Its antigen remains unidentified. Per-base qualities were not stored, and no clone one base away is much larger.

Using a mixed TRB-A/B primer pool, multiplex touch-down PCR amplified rearranged TRB sequences covering the V, D and J segments. Illumina adapters and sample indices were attached to the amplicons in two consecutive PCR reactions using Phusion HS II polymerase. Amplicons were gel-purified using the NucleoSpin Gel and PCR Clean-up kit and were subsequently checked with Qubit and an Agilent 2100 Bioanalyzer. The libraries were sequenced on an Illumina MiSeq with 600-cycle, single-indexed, paired-end runs. The authors processed their data as follows. TRB sequences were processed with MiXCR versions 2.12 and 3.0.5. Each unique CDR3 nucleotide sequence was counted as one clone, and only productive sequences with at least two reads were retained. Shannon diversity, evenness, clonality (one minus evenness), and alpha-parameterized diversity profiles from alpha 0 to 5 were included as repertoire metrics. The IGoR algorithm was used to calculate generation probabilities of clones in the paired pre- and post-chemotherapy samples. TCRdb itself trimmed the public reads at Q25 with fastp, ran MiXCR and retained productive beta chains. Each CDR3 protein appears once, grouped with its most common genes and DNA. The V and J calls reflect TCRdb's pipeline rather than the authors' work. A total of 1,400 or so distinct CDR3 sequences appear in this sample, roughly 66% of them only once. Clones ranked in the top ten supply approximately 60% of the sample.

Deletion took 2 bases off V and 6 bases off J, with a span of 13 bases between the germline ends. In the germline V gene, CDR1 corresponds to MNHEY and CDR2 to SVGAGI. The CDR3 has 14 amino acids, counting the end cysteine and phenylalanine. The CDR3 DNA has 42 bases and is translated from base 1. Here the chain combines TRBV6-5 and TRBJ1-2; a tentative D call is TRBD1 (5 bases match). Sequenced input: blood. The sequence derives from a human donor with a blood cancer. The CDR3 region reads CASSYGRKGHGYTF. The DNA sequence reads TGTGCCAGCAGTTACGGTAGAAAGGGGCATGGCTACACCTTC.